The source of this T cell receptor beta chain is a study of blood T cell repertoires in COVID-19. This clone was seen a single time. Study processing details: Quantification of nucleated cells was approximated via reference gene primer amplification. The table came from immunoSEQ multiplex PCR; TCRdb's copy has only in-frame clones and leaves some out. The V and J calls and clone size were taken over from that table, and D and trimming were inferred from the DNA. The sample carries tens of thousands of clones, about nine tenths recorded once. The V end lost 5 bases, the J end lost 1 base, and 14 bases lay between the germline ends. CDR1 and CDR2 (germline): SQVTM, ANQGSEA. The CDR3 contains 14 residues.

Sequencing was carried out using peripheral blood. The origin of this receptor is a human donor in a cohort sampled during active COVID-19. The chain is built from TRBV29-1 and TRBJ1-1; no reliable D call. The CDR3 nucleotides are TGCAGCGTTTCGAGGGTCGCGCAGAACACTGAAGCTTTCTTT. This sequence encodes CSVSRVAQNTEAFF.